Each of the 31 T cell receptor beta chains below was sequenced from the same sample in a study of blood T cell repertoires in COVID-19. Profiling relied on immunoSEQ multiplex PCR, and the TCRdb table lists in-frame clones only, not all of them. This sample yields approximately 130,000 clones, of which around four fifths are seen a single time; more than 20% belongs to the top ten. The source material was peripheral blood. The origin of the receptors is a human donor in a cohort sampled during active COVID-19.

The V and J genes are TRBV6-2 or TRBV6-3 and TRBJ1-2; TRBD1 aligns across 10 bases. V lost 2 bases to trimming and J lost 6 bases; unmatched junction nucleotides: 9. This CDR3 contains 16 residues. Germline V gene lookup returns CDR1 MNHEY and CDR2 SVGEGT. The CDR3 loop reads CASSYRDRGYFDGYTF. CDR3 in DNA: TGTGCCAGCAGTTACAGGGACAGGGGATATTTTGATGGCTACACCTTC.

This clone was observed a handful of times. In nucleotides, the CDR3 is TGTGCCAGCAGCGGGGAAAGGTTAACTAAAGCTTTCTTT. Its translation: CASSGERLTKAFF. The chain uses TRBV28 and TRBJ1-1; D unresolved. This CDR3 is 13 amino acids long. CDR1 and CDR2 from the germline V gene are MDHEN and SYDVKM. Trimming cost V 6 bases and J 9 bases, with 17 bases left between them.

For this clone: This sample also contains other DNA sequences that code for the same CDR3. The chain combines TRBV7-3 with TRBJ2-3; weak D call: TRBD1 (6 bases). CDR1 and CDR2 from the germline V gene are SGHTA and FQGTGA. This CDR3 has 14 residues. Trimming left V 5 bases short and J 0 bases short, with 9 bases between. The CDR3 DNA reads TGTGCCAGCAGCCCCGGACAGAGCACAGATACGCAGTATTTT. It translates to CASSPGQSTDTQYF. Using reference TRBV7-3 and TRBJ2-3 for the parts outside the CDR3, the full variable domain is GAGVSQTPSNKVTEKGKYVELRCDPISGHTALYWYRQSLGQGPEFLIYFQGTGAADDSGLPNDRFFAVRPEGSVSTLKIQRTERGDSAVYLCASSPGQSTDTQYFGPGTRLTVL.

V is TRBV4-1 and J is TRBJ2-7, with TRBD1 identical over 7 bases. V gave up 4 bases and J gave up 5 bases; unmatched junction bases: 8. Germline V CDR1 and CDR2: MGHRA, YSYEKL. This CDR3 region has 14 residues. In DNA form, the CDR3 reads TGCGCCAGCAGCCCCCGGGACAGTAGCGACGAGCAGTACTTC. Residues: CASSPRDSSDEQYF.

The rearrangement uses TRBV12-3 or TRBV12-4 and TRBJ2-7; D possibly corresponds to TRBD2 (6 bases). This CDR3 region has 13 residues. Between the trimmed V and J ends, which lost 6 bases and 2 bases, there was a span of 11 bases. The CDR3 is CASRRDSPYEQYF. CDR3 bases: TGTGCCAGCAGGAGGGACTCACCCTACGAGCAGTACTTC.

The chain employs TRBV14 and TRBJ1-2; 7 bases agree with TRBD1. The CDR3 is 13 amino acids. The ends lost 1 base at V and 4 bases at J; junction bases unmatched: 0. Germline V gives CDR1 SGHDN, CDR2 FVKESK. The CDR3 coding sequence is TGTGCCAGCAGCCAAGCAGGGGGCTATGGCTACACCTTC. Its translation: CASSQAGGYGYTF.

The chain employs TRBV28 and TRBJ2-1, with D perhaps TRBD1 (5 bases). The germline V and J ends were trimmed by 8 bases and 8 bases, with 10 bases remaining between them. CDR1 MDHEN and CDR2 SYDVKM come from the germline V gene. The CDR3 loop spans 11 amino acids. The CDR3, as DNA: TGTGCCAGCGGGGCCAGACATGAGCAGTTCTTC. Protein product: CASGARHEQFF.

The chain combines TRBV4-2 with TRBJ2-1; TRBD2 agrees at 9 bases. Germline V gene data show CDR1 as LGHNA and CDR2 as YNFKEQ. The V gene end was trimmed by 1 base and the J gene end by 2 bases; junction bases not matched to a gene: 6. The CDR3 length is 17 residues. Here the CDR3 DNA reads TGTGCCAGCAGCCAAGCCACGACTAGCGGCGCCTACAATGAGCAGTTCTTC. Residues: CASSQATTSGAYNEQFF.

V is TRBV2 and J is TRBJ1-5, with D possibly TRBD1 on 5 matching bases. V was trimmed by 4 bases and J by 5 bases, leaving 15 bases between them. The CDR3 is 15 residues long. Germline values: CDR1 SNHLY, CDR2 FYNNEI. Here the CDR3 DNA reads TGTGCCAGCAGTGGGGGCAGGGTATTCGATCAGCCCCAGCATTTT. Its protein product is CASSGGRVFDQPQHF.

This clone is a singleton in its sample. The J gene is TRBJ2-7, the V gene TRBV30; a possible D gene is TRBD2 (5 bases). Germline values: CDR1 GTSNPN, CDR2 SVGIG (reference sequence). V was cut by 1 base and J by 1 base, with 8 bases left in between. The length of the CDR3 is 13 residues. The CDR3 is CAWSGRRSYEQYF. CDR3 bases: TGTGCCTGGAGTGGGCGGAGGTCCTACGAGCAGTACTTC.

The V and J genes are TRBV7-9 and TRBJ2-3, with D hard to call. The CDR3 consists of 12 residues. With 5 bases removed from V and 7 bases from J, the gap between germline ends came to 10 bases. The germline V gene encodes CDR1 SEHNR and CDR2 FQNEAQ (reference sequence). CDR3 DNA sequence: TGTGCCAGCAGCCTCACCGGTAATACGCAGTATTTT. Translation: CASSLTGNTQYF.

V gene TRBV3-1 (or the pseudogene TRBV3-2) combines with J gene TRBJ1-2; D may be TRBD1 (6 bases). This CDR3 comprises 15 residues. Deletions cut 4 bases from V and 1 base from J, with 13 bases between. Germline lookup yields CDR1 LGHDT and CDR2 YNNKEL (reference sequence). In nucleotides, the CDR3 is TGTGCCAGCAGCCCCTTCGCGACAGGTAACTATGGCTACACCTTC. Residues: CASSPFATGNYGYTF.

CDR3 in amino acids: CASSLSRGEAFF. In nucleotides, the CDR3 is TGTGCCAGCAGTTTATCCCGGGGGGAAGCTTTCTTT. The chain is built from TRBV27 and TRBJ1-1, with TRBD1 as a possible D gene (5 bases). The CDR3 loop spans 12 amino acids. Per germline, CDR1 MNHEY and CDR2 SMNVEV (reference sequence). With 0 bases removed from V and 8 bases from J, the gap between germline ends came to 7 bases.

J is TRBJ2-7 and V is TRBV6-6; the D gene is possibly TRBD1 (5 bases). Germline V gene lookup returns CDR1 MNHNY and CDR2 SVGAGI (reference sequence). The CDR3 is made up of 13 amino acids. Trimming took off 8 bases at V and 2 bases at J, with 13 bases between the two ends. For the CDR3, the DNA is TGTGCCAGCCTACAAATGGGGCCCTACGAGCAGTACTTC. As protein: CASLQMGPYEQYF.

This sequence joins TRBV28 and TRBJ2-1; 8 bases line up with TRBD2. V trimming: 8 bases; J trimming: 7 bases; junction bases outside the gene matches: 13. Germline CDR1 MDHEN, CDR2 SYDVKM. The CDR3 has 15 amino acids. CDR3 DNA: TGTGCCAGCCCGCCCTCGCCGGGAGGGAGGAATGAGCAGTTCTTC. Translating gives CASPPSPGGRNEQFF.

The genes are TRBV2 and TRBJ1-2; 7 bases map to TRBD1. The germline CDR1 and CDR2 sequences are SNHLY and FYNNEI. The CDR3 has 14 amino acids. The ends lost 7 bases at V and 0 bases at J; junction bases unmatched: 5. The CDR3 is CASKTGTANYGYTF. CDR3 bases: TGTGCCAGCAAGACCGGGACAGCTAACTATGGCTACACCTTC.

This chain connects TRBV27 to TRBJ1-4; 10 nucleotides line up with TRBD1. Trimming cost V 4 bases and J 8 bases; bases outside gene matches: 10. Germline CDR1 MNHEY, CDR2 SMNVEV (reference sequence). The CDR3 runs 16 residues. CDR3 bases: TGTGCCAGCAGTTCCCCCCGACAGGGGGCAGGAGAAAAACTGTTTTTT. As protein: CASSSPRQGAGEKLFF.

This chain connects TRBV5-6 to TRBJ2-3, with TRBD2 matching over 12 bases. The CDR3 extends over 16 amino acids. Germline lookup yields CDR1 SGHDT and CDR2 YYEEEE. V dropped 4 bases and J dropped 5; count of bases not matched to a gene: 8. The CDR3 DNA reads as TGTGCCAGCAGCCTAGCGGGGGGGCACGAGCGAGATACGCAGTATTTT. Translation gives CASSLAGGHERDTQYF.

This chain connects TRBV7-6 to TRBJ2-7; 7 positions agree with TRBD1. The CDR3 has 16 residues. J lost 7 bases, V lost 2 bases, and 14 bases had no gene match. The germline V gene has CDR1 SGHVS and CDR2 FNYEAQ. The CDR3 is CASSLNPEQGLEEQYF. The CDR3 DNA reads TGTGCCAGCAGCTTAAACCCCGAACAGGGGCTGGAGGAGCAGTACTTC.

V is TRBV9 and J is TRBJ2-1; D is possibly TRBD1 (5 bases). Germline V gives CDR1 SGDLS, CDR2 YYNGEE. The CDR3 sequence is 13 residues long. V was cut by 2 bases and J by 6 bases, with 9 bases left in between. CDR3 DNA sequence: TGTGCCAGCAGCGTCCAGGGTTCCAATGAGCAGTTCTTC. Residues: CASSVQGSNEQFF.

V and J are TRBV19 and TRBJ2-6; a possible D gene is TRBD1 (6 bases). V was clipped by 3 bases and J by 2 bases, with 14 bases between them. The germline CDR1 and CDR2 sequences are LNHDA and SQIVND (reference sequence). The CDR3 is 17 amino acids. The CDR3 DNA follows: TGTGCCAGTAGTATTTCTGGGTCAGGGGCTGGGGCCAACGTCCTGACTTTC. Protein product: CASSISGSGAGANVLTF.

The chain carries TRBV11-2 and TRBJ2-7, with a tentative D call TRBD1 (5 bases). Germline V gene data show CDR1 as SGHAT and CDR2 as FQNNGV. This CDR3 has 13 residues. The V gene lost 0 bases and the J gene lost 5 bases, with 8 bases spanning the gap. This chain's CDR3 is CASSLEQDDEQYF. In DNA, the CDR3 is TGTGCCAGCAGCTTAGAACAGGACGACGAGCAGTACTTC.

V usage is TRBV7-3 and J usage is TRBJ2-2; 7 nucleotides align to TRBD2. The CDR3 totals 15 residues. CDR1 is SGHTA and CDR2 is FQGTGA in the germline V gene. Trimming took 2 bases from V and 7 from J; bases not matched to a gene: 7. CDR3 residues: CASSLGLAGDGELFF. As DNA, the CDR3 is TGTGCCAGCAGCTTAGGGTTAGCGGGCGACGGGGAGCTGTTTTTT.

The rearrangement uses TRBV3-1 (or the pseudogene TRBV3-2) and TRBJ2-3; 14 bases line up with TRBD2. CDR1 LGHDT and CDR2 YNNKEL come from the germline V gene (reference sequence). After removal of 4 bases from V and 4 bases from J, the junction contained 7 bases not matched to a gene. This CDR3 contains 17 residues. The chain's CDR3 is CASSLRTSGGRADTQYF. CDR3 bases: TGTGCCAGCAGCCTTAGGACTAGCGGGGGGAGGGCAGATACGCAGTATTTT.

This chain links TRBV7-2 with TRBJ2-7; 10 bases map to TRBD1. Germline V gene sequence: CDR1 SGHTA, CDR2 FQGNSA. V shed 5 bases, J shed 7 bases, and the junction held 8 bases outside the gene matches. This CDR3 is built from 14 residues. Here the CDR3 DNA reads TGTGCCAGCAGCAAGGACAGGGGGGTCCGAGAGCAGTACTTC. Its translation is CASSKDRGVREQYF. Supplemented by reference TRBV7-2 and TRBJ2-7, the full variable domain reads GAGVSQSPSNKVTEKGKDVELRCDPISGHTALYWYRQSLGQGLEFLIYFQGNSAPDKSGLPSDRFSAERTGGSVSTLTIQRTQQEDSAVYLCASSKDRGVREQYFGPGTRLTVT.

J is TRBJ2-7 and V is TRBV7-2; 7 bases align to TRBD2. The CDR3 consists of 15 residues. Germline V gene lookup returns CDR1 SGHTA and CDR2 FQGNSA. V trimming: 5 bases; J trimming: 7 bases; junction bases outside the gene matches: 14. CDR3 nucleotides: TGTGCCAGCAGCCTCCTGGGGGGAGGGGAGGTAGAGCAGTACTTC. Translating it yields CASSLLGGGEVEQYF. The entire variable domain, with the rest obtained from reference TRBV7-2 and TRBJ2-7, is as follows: GAGVSQSPSNKVTEKGKDVELRCDPISGHTALYWYRQSLGQGLEFLIYFQGNSAPDKSGLPSDRFSAERTGGSVSTLTIQRTQQEDSAVYLCASSLLGGGEVEQYFGPGTRLTVT.

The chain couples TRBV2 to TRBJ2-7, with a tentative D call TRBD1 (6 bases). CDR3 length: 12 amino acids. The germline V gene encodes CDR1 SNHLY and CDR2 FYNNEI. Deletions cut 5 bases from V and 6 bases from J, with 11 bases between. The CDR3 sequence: CASSLGASEQYF. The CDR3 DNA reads TGTGCCAGCAGTCTGGGGGCGAGCGAGCAGTACTTC. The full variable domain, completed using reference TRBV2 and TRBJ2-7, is EPEVTQTPSHQVTQMGQEVILRCVPISNHLYFYWYRQILGQKVEFLVSFYNNEISEKSEIFDDQFSVERPDGSNFTLKIRSTKLEDSAMYFCASSLGASEQYFGPGTRLTVT.

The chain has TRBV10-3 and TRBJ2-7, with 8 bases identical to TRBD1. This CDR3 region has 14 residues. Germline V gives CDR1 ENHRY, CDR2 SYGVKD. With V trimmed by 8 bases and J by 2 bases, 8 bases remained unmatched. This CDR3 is CAIAPGQGTYEQYF. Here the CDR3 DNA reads TGTGCCATCGCGCCAGGACAGGGCACCTACGAGCAGTACTTC.

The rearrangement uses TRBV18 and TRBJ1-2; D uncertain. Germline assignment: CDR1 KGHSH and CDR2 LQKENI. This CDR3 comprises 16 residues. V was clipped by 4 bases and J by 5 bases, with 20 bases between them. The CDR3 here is CASSLTDTRGTYGYTF. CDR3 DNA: TGTGCCAGCTCACTCACAGACACCCGGGGAACTTATGGCTACACCTTC.

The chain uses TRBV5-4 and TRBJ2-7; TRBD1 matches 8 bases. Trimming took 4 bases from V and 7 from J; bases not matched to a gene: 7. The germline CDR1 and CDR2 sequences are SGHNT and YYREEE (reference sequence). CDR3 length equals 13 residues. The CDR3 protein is CASSPDREEEQYF. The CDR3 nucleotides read TGTGCCAGCAGCCCGGACAGGGAGGAAGAGCAGTACTTC.

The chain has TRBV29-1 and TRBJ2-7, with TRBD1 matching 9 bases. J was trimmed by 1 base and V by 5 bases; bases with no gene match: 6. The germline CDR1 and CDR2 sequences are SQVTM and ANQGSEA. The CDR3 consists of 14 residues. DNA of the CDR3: TGCAGCGTTCAGTACGGGACAGGGTCCTACGAGCAGTACTTC. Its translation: CSVQYGTGSYEQYF.